This TCR beta chain is drawn from a study of CD8 T cells in ankylosing spondylitis. General study results and limits: The authors reported significant enrichment of disease-linked clones in matched ankylosing spondylitis synovial fluid.

In this sample, this clonotype turned up a few times. Its antigen is not identified. It was by quantitative 5'-RACE with molecular barcodes that TCR beta libraries were made. TCRdb used MiXCR to reprocess the 5' RACE reads, holding one entry per CDR3 protein. The sample has 150,000 to 200,000 distinct CDR3 sequences, around 20% seen once. The sequenced material came from blood, either unsorted or a sorted T cell fraction (not recorded which). This TCR derives from a male donor with ankylosing spondylitis or in good health (not recorded which).

The chain's CDR3 is CASSLDRGGPTDTQYF. CDR3 DNA sequence: TGCGCCAGCAGCTTGGACAGGGGGGGACCCACAGATACGCAGTATTTT. The chain recombines TRBV5-1 with TRBJ2-3; a weak D match, TRBD1 (8 bases). CDR1 SGHRS and CDR2 YFSETQ come from the germline V gene. This CDR3 is 16 amino acids long. V gave up 0 bases and J gave up 2 bases, with 13 bases separating them.